This TCR beta chain was recovered during a study of spatial heterogeneity in lung cancer. This clonotype was seen more than once but under ten times. This CDR3 region has 17 residues. Per the germline V gene, CDR1 is SGHAT and CDR2 is FQNNGV. Trimming took 2 bases from V and 7 from J; bases not matched to a gene: 8. Stated time point: sample taken at primary tumor resection. TCRs were sequenced from unsorted whole RNA of tumor, nontumor lung or PBMC. TCRdb re-called the 5' RACE reads through MiXCR, storing one row per CDR3 protein. The table has about 82,000 distinct CDR3 sequences, roughly 12% seen once.

This clonotype originated in a male donor with early-stage non-small cell lung cancer. This rearrangement joins TRBV11-2 to TRBJ2-2, with 12 bases lining up with TRBD2. This sample comprised PBMCs, obtained at surgery. CDR3: CASSLLLTSGSDGELFF. Here the CDR3 DNA reads TGTGCCAGCAGCTTACTCCTGACTAGCGGGAGTGACGGGGAGCTGTTTTTT.